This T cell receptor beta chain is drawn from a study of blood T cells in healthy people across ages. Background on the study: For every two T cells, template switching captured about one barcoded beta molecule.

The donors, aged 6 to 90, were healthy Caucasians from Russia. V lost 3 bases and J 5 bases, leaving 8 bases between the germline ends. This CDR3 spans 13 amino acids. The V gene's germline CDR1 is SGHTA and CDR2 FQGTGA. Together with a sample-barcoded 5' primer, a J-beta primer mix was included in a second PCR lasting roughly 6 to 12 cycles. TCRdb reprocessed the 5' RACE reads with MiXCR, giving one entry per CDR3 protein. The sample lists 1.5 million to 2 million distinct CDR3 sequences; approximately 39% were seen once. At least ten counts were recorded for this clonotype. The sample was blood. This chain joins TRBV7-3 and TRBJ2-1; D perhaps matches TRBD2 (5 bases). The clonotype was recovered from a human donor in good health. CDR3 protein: CASSFGSHNEQFF. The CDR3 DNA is TGTGCCAGCAGCTTTGGGAGCCACAATGAGCAGTTCTTC.